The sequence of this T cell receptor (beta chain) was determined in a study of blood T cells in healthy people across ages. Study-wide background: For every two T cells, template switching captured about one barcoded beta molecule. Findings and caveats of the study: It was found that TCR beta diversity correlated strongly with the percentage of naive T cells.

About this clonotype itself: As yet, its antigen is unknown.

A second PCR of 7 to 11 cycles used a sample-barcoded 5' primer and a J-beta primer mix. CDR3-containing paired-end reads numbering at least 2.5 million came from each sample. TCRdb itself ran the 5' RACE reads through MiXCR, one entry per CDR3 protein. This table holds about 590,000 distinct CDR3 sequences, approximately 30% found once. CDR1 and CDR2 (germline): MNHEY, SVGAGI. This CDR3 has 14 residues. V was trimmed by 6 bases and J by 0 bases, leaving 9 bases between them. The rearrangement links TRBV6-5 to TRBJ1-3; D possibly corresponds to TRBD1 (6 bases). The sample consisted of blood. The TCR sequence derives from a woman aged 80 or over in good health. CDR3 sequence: CASSLRGSGNTIYF. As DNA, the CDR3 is TGTGCCAGCAGCCTCAGGGGCTCTGGAAACACCATATATTTT.